This T cell receptor (beta chain) comes out of a study of blood T cell repertoires in COVID-19 (dated by TCRdb to the early 2020s). Study-wide context: Samples covering the acute and convalescent phases of COVID-19 were provided by collaborators in the United States, Italy and Spain. The material from the prospective study consisted of cDNA or gDNA derived from T cells, B-cell-depleted T cells, or PBMCs. The dataset comprised deeply sampled blood TCRbeta repertoires from subjects exposed to, actively infected with, or recovered from COVID-19. The repertoires were released in a freely available public database intended as a resource for research on the immune response to SARS-CoV-2. Samples came from the ongoing ImmuneRACE study (first 160 participants) plus 1,254 subjects from 6 global collaborators. The sample metadata nearly always contained a de-identified subject ID, COVID-19 status, age in years and sex. Where available, HLA class I and class II types were taken from metadata supplied by the sample provider and were not determined by assay-based typing. Study-level results and caveats: The amount of clinical and demographic metadata varied by source and participant and was provided uncurated.

In Seattle, one collaborating source enrolled patients while the infection was active and tracked those patients longitudinally over the course of disease. Whole blood was collected in K2EDTA tubes by collaborating institutions according to the institutions' own protocols. For TCRbeta analysis, collaborators shipped samples in one of three forms: frozen whole blood, isolated PBMCs, or DNA extracted from either of those sample types. The immunoSEQ Assay, a bias-controlled multiplex PCR, was used to amplify TCRbeta CDR3 regions from genomic DNA. On the study's bioinformatics: Within the assay, amplification of reference gene primers was used to estimate how many nucleated cells each sample contained. Sequence reads were collapsed and filtered to measure the absolute abundance of every unique TCRbeta CDR3 rearrangement. For each sample, productive Simpson clonality was calculated as the square root of Simpson's diversity index over productive rearrangements. In its TCRdb copy, this immuneACCESS table keeps in-frame sequences only and misses some clones. Where compared with another copy, unresolved V genes explain less than half of these, and the others have no known cause. That table supplies the V and J calls and clone size; D and trimming were determined from the DNA. This sample gives more than 300,000 clones in total; more than 75% of them show up just once. The top ten constitute 10% of the sample.

Of note for this clone: Its antigen specificity is not known. It has no much larger one-base neighbor in the sample; base qualities were not kept.

This clonotype was sampled from a woman in her 30s with COVID-19, enrolled during active disease. The source material was peripheral blood.

At the DNA level, the sequence is TGTGCCAGCAGCTTAGCGGCCAGGGCCTATGGCTACACCTTC. The encoded protein is CASSLAARAYGYTF. The chain is assembled from TRBV7-9 and TRBJ1-2; possibly the D gene is TRBD1, per 5 matching bases. Taken from cysteine to phenylalanine, the CDR3 has 14 residues. Solely the CDR3 DNA is kept, with 42 bases framed from the first base. Trimming takes 0 bases from V and 4 bases from J, and the germline ends sit 9 bases apart. CDR1 and CDR2 (SEHNR, FQNEAQ) derive from the germline V gene (reference sequence).